The 28 T cell receptor beta chains reported below all come from one sample, sequenced in a study of cytomegalovirus exposure and HLA in healthy donors. Researchers ran the PCR with 60 Vbeta and 13 Jbeta primers. This table comes from immunoSEQ multiplex PCR, and its TCRdb copy is limited to in-frame clones, with some not included. The sample records about 150,000 clones, almost 80% being singletons. The source material was PBMCs. The source of these receptors is a male donor in good health and CMV-seronegative.

The rearrangement uses TRBV6-6 and TRBJ2-3, with no clear D. The CDR3 length is 14 residues. Germline V gene sequence: CDR1 MNHNY, CDR2 SVGAGI (reference sequence). Trimming cost V 2 bases and J 0 bases, with 6 bases left between them. The CDR3, as DNA: TGTGCCAGCAGTTACGATAGCAGCACAGATACGCAGTATTTT. It yields the protein CASSYDSSTDTQYF.

This rearrangement joins TRBV12-5 to TRBJ1-2; 7 positions agree with TRBD1. V shed 7 bases, J shed 8 bases, and the junction held 10 bases outside the gene matches. Looked up from germline, CDR1 is LGHNT and CDR2 is FRNRAP. CDR3 length equals 13 residues. The CDR3 reads CASEPGTARGYTF. CDR3 in DNA: TGTGCTAGTGAGCCCGGGACAGCCAGAGGCTACACCTTC.

This chain joins TRBV15 and TRBJ1-5, with D unresolved. Germline V gene lookup returns CDR1 LNHNV and CDR2 YYDKDF (reference sequence). CDR3 length: 15 residues. V lost 3 bases and J 0 bases, leaving 9 bases between the germline ends. CDR3 sequence: CATSRSPSSNQPQHF. The CDR3 DNA is TGTGCCACCAGCAGGTCCCCCAGTAGCAATCAGCCCCAGCATTTT.

The chain combines TRBV4-1 with TRBJ1-1; weak D call: TRBD1 (6 bases). This CDR3 is 12 amino acids long. Germline V gene data show CDR1 as MGHRA and CDR2 as YSYEKL. Deletions cut 3 bases from V and 8 bases from J, with 10 bases between. DNA for the CDR3: TGCGCCAGCAGCCACGCCACAGGGGAAGCTTTCTTT. Encoded protein: CASSHATGEAFF.

The chain uses TRBV5-1 and TRBJ1-2, with TRBD1 matching over 11 bases. There are 15 residues in the CDR3. Germline trimming cut 4 bases from V and 2 bases from J; bases unmatched to any gene: 4. Germline V gives CDR1 SGHRS, CDR2 YFSETQ. Here the CDR3 reads CASSPGQGVNYGYTF. For the CDR3, the DNA is TGCGCCAGCAGCCCGGGACAGGGGGTAAACTATGGCTACACCTTC.

This clone has a single count. The V and J genes are TRBV6-5 and TRBJ2-1; TRBD2 aligns across 10 bases. Germline assignment: CDR1 MNHEY and CDR2 SVGAGI. The CDR3 consists of 15 residues. V lost 6 bases and J lost 5; bases outside the gene matches: 7. CDR3 residues: CASSPGTSAHNEQFF. The CDR3 DNA sequence: TGTGCCAGCAGCCCCGGGACTAGCGCTCACAATGAGCAGTTCTTC.

CDR3 coding DNA: TGTGCCATCAGTGGACTAGCGGGAGCCCTCCAAACCTACGAGCAGTACTTC. Its protein is CAISGLAGALQTYEQYF. The chain employs TRBV10-3 and TRBJ2-5, with 12 bases fitting TRBD2. The tail of the sequence fits TRBJ2-7 better, so the J call may be wrong. The CDR3 contains 17 residues. Germline V gives CDR1 ENHRY, CDR2 SYGVKD.

The chain couples TRBV19 to TRBJ1-2, with TRBD1 identical over 9 bases. V shed 7 bases and J 0 bases; nucleotides not matched to a gene: 9. The CDR3 loop spans 16 amino acids. In germline, CDR1 is LNHDA, CDR2 SQIVND (reference sequence). The CDR3 is CASTKDRGNTNYGYTF. CDR3 bases: TGTGCCAGTACGAAGGACAGGGGAAATACTAACTATGGCTACACCTTC.

This clone was seen once. The chain links TRBV7-2 to TRBJ1-3, with 12 bases that match TRBD1. The germline CDR1 and CDR2 sequences are SGHTA and FQGNSA. The CDR3 loop spans 18 amino acids. J lost 2 bases, V lost 3 bases, and 8 bases had no gene match. In DNA form, the CDR3 reads TGTGCCAGCAGCTTTACCGGGACAGGGGGCGCCCCTGGAAACACCATATATTTT. It encodes CASSFTGTGGAPGNTIYF.

J is TRBJ2-2 and V is TRBV9; TRBD2 matches at 10 bases. The J segment lost 8 bases and the V segment lost 3 bases, leaving 19 bases of the junction unmatched. CDR3 length: 19 residues. Germline V lookup: CDR1 SGDLS, CDR2 YYNGEE. CDR3 loop: CASSAGGASGSKRKGELFF. In DNA form, the CDR3 reads TGTGCCAGCAGCGCCGGAGGGGCTAGCGGGAGCAAAAGGAAGGGGGAGCTGTTTTTT. Together with reference TRBV9 and TRBJ2-2, the CDR3 gives the full variable domain: DSGVTQTPKHLITATGQRVTLRCSPRSGDLSVYWYQQSLDQGLQFLIQYYNGEERAKGNILERFSAQQFPDLHSELNLSSLELGDSALYFCASSAGGASGSKRKGELFFGEGSRLTVL.

The chain couples TRBV12-5 to TRBJ1-6; a possible D gene is TRBD1 (5 bases). Germline values: CDR1 LGHNT, CDR2 FRNRAP. The CDR3 length is 12 residues. The V end was cut by 4 bases, the J end by 10 bases, with 8 bases between. CDR3 in amino acids: CASGSGVSPLHF. The CDR3 region has the DNA TGTGCTAGTGGTTCGGGGGTCTCACCCCTCCACTTT.

The J gene is TRBJ2-7, the V gene TRBV18, with TRBD1 matching 8 bases. Germline assignment: CDR1 KGHSH and CDR2 LQKENI. The CDR3 is made up of 13 amino acids. The ends lost 5 bases at V and 6 bases at J; junction bases unmatched: 6. CDR3 sequence: CASSSLTGGEQYF. The CDR3 DNA is TGTGCCAGCTCATCCCTAACAGGGGGCGAGCAGTACTTC.

The chain carries TRBV19 and TRBJ1-2; D unclear. In germline, CDR1 is LNHDA, CDR2 SQIVND (reference sequence). This CDR3 is 11 amino acids long. Deletions cut 10 bases from V and 2 bases from J, with 8 bases between. The chain's CDR3 is CATQVNYGYTF. The CDR3 nucleotides are TGTGCCACCCAGGTCAACTATGGCTACACCTTC.

The chain joins TRBV28 to TRBJ2-1; 7 bases align to TRBD1. The V and J ends lost 6 bases and 5 bases, in that order; junction bases with no gene match: 4. CDR3 length equals 13 residues. Germline V lookup: CDR1 MDHEN, CDR2 SYDVKM. CDR3 DNA sequence: TGTGCCAGCAGACAGGGGATGAACAATGAGCAGTTCTTC. Its protein is CASRQGMNNEQFF.

In this sample, this clone turned up once. The junction shows a germline mismatch at one end, possibly a read error. This chain joins TRBV7-9 and TRBJ2-7; D may be TRBD1 (6 bases). The CDR3 runs 12 residues. Germline CDR1 reads SEHNR; CDR2 reads FQNEAQ (reference sequence). This CDR3 is CSSSQQGTEQYF. The DNA for the CDR3 is TGTTCCAGCAGCCAACAGGGAACCGAGCAGTACTTC.

The chain recombines TRBV6-5 with TRBJ1-5; D not certain. The germline V and J ends were trimmed by 10 bases and 7 bases, with 11 bases remaining between them. CDR1 MNHEY and CDR2 SVGAGI come from the germline V gene. This CDR3 is built from 11 residues. CDR3 region: CATSSRQPQHF. The CDR3 DNA follows: TGTGCCACCTCATCGAGACAGCCCCAGCATTTT.

The chain couples TRBV5-1 to TRBJ1-1; the D is unclear. In germline, CDR1 is SGHRS, CDR2 YFSETQ. The CDR3 loop spans 15 amino acids. V gave up 4 bases and J gave up 1 base, with 14 bases separating them. CDR3 amino acids: CASSPQALQNTEAFF. Written as DNA, the CDR3 is TGCGCCAGCAGCCCCCAGGCGCTCCAGAACACTGAAGCTTTCTTT.

V usage is TRBV7-2 and J usage is TRBJ1-6; D call uncertain. The germline gives CDR1 SGHTA, CDR2 FQGNSA. Trimming cost V 5 bases and J 5 bases, with 10 bases left between them. The CDR3 loop spans 14 amino acids. CDR3 in amino acids: CASSPGFHNSPLHF. Written as DNA, the CDR3 is TGTGCCAGCAGCCCGGGGTTTCATAATTCACCCCTCCACTTT.

J is TRBJ1-2 and V is TRBV7-2; D is ambiguous. Germline V lookup: CDR1 SGHTA, CDR2 FQGNSA. V was cut by 1 base and J by 4 bases, with 7 bases left in between. This CDR3 has 13 residues. The CDR3 nucleotides read TGTGCCAGCAGCTTAGGGAGTGGCTATGGCTACACCTTC. Amino acid sequence: CASSLGSGYGYTF.

The chain couples TRBV9 to TRBJ2-3; 7 bases line up with TRBD2. Per germline, CDR1 SGDLS and CDR2 YYNGEE. The CDR3 sequence is 16 residues long. Trimming at V came to 4 bases and at J to 2 bases, leaving 10 bases not matched to a gene. CDR3 DNA: TGTGCCAGCAGCCCCCGGGTGGGGGGGATCACAGATACGCAGTATTTT. Its protein product is CASSPRVGGITDTQYF.

This clone was counted a few times. The chain links TRBV11-2 to TRBJ2-7; no clear D gene. Trimming took 5 bases from V and 5 from J, leaving 28 bases between them. The CDR3 spans 18 residues. From germline, CDR1 is SGHAT and CDR2 FQNNGV. As DNA, the CDR3 is TGTGCCAGCAGCCATCGAATCTGGGCCTCCTCTCGACCTAACGAGCAGTACTTC. It specifies CASSHRIWASSRPNEQYF.

A few counts support this clone. The rearrangement uses TRBV5-1 and TRBJ1-6; 7 bases agree with TRBD1. This CDR3 comprises 14 residues. Germline values: CDR1 SGHRS, CDR2 YFSETQ. Trimming at V came to 0 bases and at J to 7 bases, leaving 1 base not matched to a gene. The CDR3 nucleotides are TGCGCCAGCAGCTTGGGGGACAGCAATTCACCCCTCCACTTT. Its protein product is CASSLGDSNSPLHF.

The chain employs TRBV19 and TRBJ2-1, with D tentatively TRBD2 (5 bases). The germline gives CDR1 LNHDA, CDR2 SQIVND (reference sequence). Trimming pared 0 bases from V and 9 bases from J, leaving 9 bases between. The CDR3 covers 13 residues. The CDR3 nucleotides are TGTGCCAGTAGTATAGATCGGACTGGTGAGCAGTTCTTC. Translated: CASSIDRTGEQFF.

This clone was detected only a few times. The same CDR3 also results from other DNA sequences found in this sample. The J gene is TRBJ1-5, the V gene TRBV6-1, with D unresolved. V was shortened by 2 bases and J by 0 bases, with 8 bases between the two germline ends. Per germline, CDR1 MNHNS and CDR2 SASEGT. The CDR3 has 15 amino acids. The CDR3 DNA reads TGTGCCAGCAGTGAACCCGGGATTAGCAATCAGCCCCAGCATTTT. Amino acids: CASSEPGISNQPQHF.

The chain is built from TRBV7-8 and TRBJ1-2; D is ambiguous. Per germline, CDR1 SGHVS and CDR2 FQNEAQ. There are 13 residues in the CDR3. The V end lost 2 bases, the J end lost 3 bases, and 7 bases lay between the germline ends. The CDR3 DNA reads TGTGCCAGCAGCTTAACGGAGTACTATGGCTACACCTTC. Amino acids: CASSLTEYYGYTF.

The chain uses TRBV4-2 and TRBJ2-1; 11 positions agree with TRBD2. This CDR3 spans 15 amino acids. The germline CDR1 and CDR2 sequences are LGHNA and YNFKEQ. The junction had 4 bases not matched to a gene; V was cut back by 6 bases and J by 3 bases. The CDR3 DNA is TGTGCCAGCAGTCCGGGACTAGCGGACTACAATGAGCAGTTCTTC. This gives the protein CASSPGLADYNEQFF.

The chain is built from TRBV5-6 and TRBJ1-2; D is ambiguous. Trimming pared 1 base from V and 4 bases from J, leaving 17 bases between. The CDR3 totals 16 residues. Germline V lookup: CDR1 SGHDT, CDR2 YYEEEE. As DNA, the CDR3 is TGTGCCAGCAGCTTGTCGGGATCCTCACCCTTCTATGGCTACACCTTC. Translation: CASSLSGSSPFYGYTF.

Only one count was recorded for this clone. The V and J genes are TRBV6-5 and TRBJ1-2; D may be TRBD1 (6 bases). CDR1 is MNHEY and CDR2 is SVGAGI in the germline V gene. The CDR3 sequence is 14 residues long. Between the trimmed V and J ends, which lost 0 bases and 8 bases, there was a span of 13 bases. The CDR3 sequence is CASSYSGQTRGYTF. CDR3 nucleotides: TGTGCCAGCAGTTACTCAGGACAGACCCGAGGCTACACCTTC.